A selection of T cell receptor beta chains follows, all from one sample in a study of radiation and T cells in renal cell carcinoma. Measured with immunoSEQ multiplex PCR; TCRdb has only the in-frame clones, and not every one. The table includes 100,000 to 150,000 clones, more than 70% detected once. The sample was blood, taken from a patient whose treatment included radiotherapy and nephrectomy. The receptors derive from a woman aged 70-85 years with renal cell carcinoma. The CDR3 runs from the conserved cysteine through the conserved F or W. The D gene is left open where the match is weak. Expanded clones get a size class; other rows say once, few or many, or leave the size out.

>-|TRBJ2-7|TRBV5-4|13|-
CASSLHSSYEQYF
TGTGCCAGCAGCTTGCATAGCAGCTACGAGCAGTACTTC
>-|TRBJ1-4|TRBV19|15|TRBD1
CASSIETGAREKLFF
TGTGCCAGTAGTATCGAGACAGGGGCAAGAGAAAAACTGTTTTTT
>-|TRBJ2-1|TRBV9|16|-
CASSVLGPASGDEQFF
TGTGCCAGCAGCGTCCTGGGACCAGCTTCGGGAGATGAGCAGTTCTTC
>-|TRBJ2-5|TRBV6-1|14|-
CASSEGTGVETQYF
TGTGCCAGCAGTGAAGGTACGGGGGTGGAGACCCAGTACTTC
>few|TRBJ1-2|TRBV6-1|14|TRBD1
CASSATGGNYGYTF
TGTGCCAGCAGTGCGACAGGGGGAAACTATGGCTACACCTTC
>few|TRBJ1-4|TRBV5-6|15|-
CASNQRGTTNEKLFF
TGTGCCAGCAACCAACGGGGTACAACTAATGAAAAACTGTTTTTT
>-|TRBJ1-1|TRBV18|14|-
CASSLGRMNTEAFF
TGTGCCAGCTCACTAGGACGGATGAACACTGAAGCTTTCTTT
>-|TRBJ1-2|TRBV28|13|TRBD1
CAGRQGAVGGYTF
TGTGCCGGCCGACAGGGGGCTGTGGGAGGCTACACCTTC
>-|TRBJ1-3|TRBV7-9|16|TRBD1
CASSPSTGGAGNTIYF
TGTGCCAGCAGCCCCTCGACAGGGGGAGCTGGAAACACCATATATTTT
>-|TRBJ1-4|TRBV10-3|16|-
CAISEGEISTNEKLFF
TGTGCCATCAGTGAAGGGGAGATTTCCACTAATGAAAAACTGTTTTTT
>-|TRBJ2-5|TRBV5-4|16|TRBD2
CASSRAGGGPGETQYF
TGTGCCAGCAGCCGAGCGGGGGGCGGCCCTGGGGAGACCCAGTACTTC
>-|TRBJ2-2|TRBV7-3|16|TRBD1
CASSLHRTGNTGELFF
TGTGCCAGCAGCTTACATCGGACAGGGAACACCGGGGAGCTGTTTTTT
>-|TRBJ1-2|TRBV4-1|16|-
CASSQVTGVINYGYTF
TGCGCCAGCAGCCAAGTGACAGGAGTCATAAACTATGGCTACACCTTC
>-|TRBJ2-1|TRBV21-1|13|-
CASTCGGLGEQFF
TGTGCCAGCACCTGCGGGGGCCTAGGAGAGCAGTTCTTC
>-|TRBJ2-5|TRBV27|16|TRBD2
CASSDTGTSRRATQYF
TGTGCCAGCAGTGATACCGGGACTAGTCGTCGAGCGACCCAGTACTTC
>-|TRBJ2-7|TRBV6-6|13|TRBD1
CASRSGQLYEQYF
TGTGCCAGCAGGTCGGGACAGCTCTACGAGCAGTACTTC
>-|TRBJ2-7|TRBV4-3|13|-
CASSPRTGYEQYF
TGCGCCAGCAGCCCTAGAACGGGTTACGAGCAGTACTTC
>-|TRBJ1-1|TRBV6-1|13|-
CASSERGVTEAFF
TGTGCCAGCTCCGAAAGGGGGGTCACTGAAGCTTTCTTT
>-|TRBJ1-2|TRBV6-1|16|TRBD1
CASSDPWDSTNYGYTF
TGTGCCAGCAGTGATCCCTGGGACAGCACTAACTATGGCTACACCTTC
>-|TRBJ2-5|TRBV2|10|-
CASKDQGQYF
TGTGCCAGCAAAGACCAAGGCCAGTACTTC
>once|TRBJ1-5|TRBV19|14|-
CASSIWTDNQPQHF
TGTGCCAGTAGTATCTGGACAGACAATCAGCCCCAGCATTTT
>-|TRBJ1-1|TRBV9|13|-
CASSRTVNTEAFF
TGTGCCAGCAGCCGGACAGTGAACACTGAAGCTTTCTTT
>-|TRBJ1-3|TRBV9|17|-
CASSSLSRDTSGNTIYF
TGTGCCAGCAGCTCTTTGTCCCGGGACACCTCTGGAAACACCATATATTTT
>-|TRBJ2-1|TRBV2|10|-
CASTGNEQFF
TGTGCCAGCACGGGCAATGAGCAGTTCTTC
>-|TRBJ2-3|TRBV9|16|TRBD2
CASSVLAGASTDTQYF
TGTGCCAGCAGCGTTCTAGCGGGGGCCAGCACAGATACGCAGTATTTT
>-|TRBJ2-5|TRBV21-1|16|-
CASSKEAPQAGETQYF
TGTGCCAGCAGCAAAGAGGCACCGCAGGCGGGAGAGACCCAGTACTTC
>once|TRBJ1-2|TRBV7-2|13|-
CASSLSGVEGYTF
TGTGCCAGCAGCTTATCAGGGGTGGAAGGCTACACCTTC
>-|TRBJ1-6|TRBV27|14|TRBD1
CASSFRQGTSPLHF
TGTGCCAGCAGTTTTAGACAGGGAACGTCACCCCTCCACTTT
>-|TRBJ1-2|TRBV19|15|-
CASILAPGANYGYTF
TGTGCCAGTATCTTGGCCCCAGGGGCAAACTATGGCTACACCTTC
>once|TRBJ2-1|TRBV19|17|TRBD1
CASRLKQGAYPYNEQFF
TGTGCCAGTAGGCTGAAACAGGGGGCGTACCCTTACAATGAGCAGTTCTTC
>-|TRBJ2-3|TRBV5-1|17|-
CASSIPPGLQRTDTQYF
TGCGCCAGCAGCATTCCACCAGGCCTCCAGCGCACAGATACGCAGTATTTT
>-|TRBJ2-1|TRBV5-4|15|TRBD2
CASSLRAGGVDEQFF
TGTGCCAGCAGCTTGCGAGCGGGGGGTGTGGATGAGCAGTTCTTC
>-|TRBJ2-7|TRBV4-1|13|TRBD1
CASSQDRGYEQYF
TGCGCCAGCAGCCAGGACAGGGGCTACGAGCAGTACTTC
>-|TRBJ2-7|TRBV13|16|-
CASSPEPPGRSFEQYF
TGTGCCAGCAGCCCCGAGCCCCCCGGACGATCTTTCGAGCAGTACTTC
>-|TRBJ1-1|TRBV4-2|14|-
CASSPDGQNTEAFF
TGTGCCAGCAGCCCGGACGGACAAAACACTGAAGCTTTCTTT
>-|TRBJ2-3|TRBV9|15|-
CASSSPTRLADTQYF
TGTGCCAGCAGCTCCCCGACACGGTTAGCAGATACGCAGTATTTT
>-|TRBJ1-3|TRBV5-4|17|-
CASSLTYSGVDGNTIYF
TGTGCCAGCAGCTTGACCTACTCAGGGGTCGACGGAAACACCATATATTTT
>-|TRBJ1-1|TRBV6-5|14|TRBD1
CASSSRTGVTEAFF
TGTGCCAGCAGTTCCAGGACAGGGGTCACTGAAGCTTTCTTT
>-|TRBJ2-1|TRBV10-2|15|TRBD2
CASSEAGGNYNEQFF
TGCGCCAGCAGTGAGGCGGGGGGGAACTACAATGAGCAGTTCTTC
>-|TRBJ1-2|TRBV30|13|TRBD1
CAWSEIQGMGYTF
TGTGCCTGGAGTGAGATACAGGGGATGGGCTACACCTTC
>few|TRBJ1-4|TRBV7-2|14|-
CASSLGHQAGELFF
TGTGCCAGCAGCTTAGGACATCAGGCGGGAGAACTGTTTTTT
>-|TRBJ2-1|TRBV6-5|14|-
CASTPRIAYNEQFF
TGTGCCAGCACCCCCCGTATAGCCTACAATGAGCAGTTCTTC
>-|TRBJ2-1|TRBV19|15|-
CASSIDQSSYNEQFF
TGTGCCAGTAGTATAGATCAGAGCTCCTACAATGAGCAGTTCTTC
>few|TRBJ1-6|TRBV7-2|15|-
CASSPQGGSNSPLHF
TGTGCCAGCAGCCCCCAGGGAGGGAGTAATTCACCCCTCCACTTT
>-|TRBJ1-3|TRBV28|16|-
CASSLYRTYRGNTIYF
TGTGCCAGCAGTCTCTATCGGACCTATAGAGGAAACACCATATATTTT
>-|TRBJ2-5|TRBV5-1|15|-
CASSGPSRGEETQYF
TGCGCCAGCAGCGGACCATCCCGGGGCGAAGAAACCCAGTACTTC
>-|TRBJ1-1|TRBV6-5|12|-
CASSYGDTEAFF
TGTGCCAGCAGTTACGGCGACACTGAAGCTTTCTTT
>-|TRBJ2-2|TRBV4-1|13|-
CASSQGGTGELFF
TGCGCCAGCAGCCAAGGAGGGACCGGGGAGCTGTTTTTT
>-|TRBJ2-7|TRBV6-5|13|-
CASSSPGGSEQYF
TGTGCCAGCAGCTCCCCTGGGGGGTCCGAGCAGTACTTC
>-|TRBJ2-1|TRBV11-2|15|-
CASSLGSQGHNEQFF
TGTGCCAGCAGCTTAGGTTCTCAGGGCCACAATGAGCAGTTCTTC
>-|TRBJ2-1|TRBV1|16|-
CTSTRPSGGPSYEQFF
TGCACCAGCACCCGTCCTAGCGGGGGACCCAGCTATGAGCAGTTCTTC
>-|TRBJ2-1|TRBV9|13|-
CASSVAWNNEQFF
TGTGCCAGCAGCGTAGCTTGGAACAATGAGCAGTTCTTC
>-|TRBJ2-2|TRBV6-6|15|-
CASSSSGSGTGELFF
TGTGCCAGCAGTTCCAGCGGGTCGGGGACCGGGGAGCTGTTTTTT
>-|TRBJ2-1|TRBV19|15|-
CASSRAGVSYNEQFF
TGTGCCAGTAGTCGAGCAGGGGTGAGCTACAATGAGCAGTTCTTC
>-|TRBJ2-1|TRBV7-2|15|-
CASSLVGAARNEQFF
TGTGCCAGCAGCTTAGTAGGGGCCGCAAGGAATGAGCAGTTCTTC
>-|TRBJ1-6|TRBV15|15|TRBD1
CATSRTGTGGSPLHF
TGTGCCACCAGCAGGACCGGGACAGGAGGGTCACCCCTCCACTTT
>-|TRBJ1-3|TRBV14|16|-
CASSRFRTGSGNTIYF
TGTGCCAGCAGCCGCTTCCGCACGGGCTCTGGAAACACCATATATTTT